This T cell receptor (beta chain) was identified during a study of CD8 T cells in Susac syndrome. Sequencing of TCR beta, carried out with a high-throughput approach, was applied to CD8+ and CD4+ T cells from the blood. Reverse transcription of about 0.45 to 1 ug RNA used random hexamers. Using its own MiXCR run on the immunoSEQ multiplex PCR reads, TCRdb lists one record per CDR3 protein. The repertoire consists of 150,000 to 200,000 distinct CDR3 sequences, with just over 90% occurring once and the leading ten covering about 0.14%. Germline CDR1 DFQATT, CDR2 SNEGSKA (reference sequence). The CDR3 extends over 14 amino acids. The J segment lost 9 bases and the V segment lost 6 bases, leaving 11 bases of the junction unmatched.

Specimen: CD4+ T cells from PBMCs. The TCR comes from a human donor in good health. The J gene is TRBJ1-6, the V gene TRBV20-1; 7 bases match TRBD1. The CDR3 DNA reads as TGCAGTGCCACTCCAGTAGGGGGCGGTTCACCCCTCCACTTT. Translation: CSATPVGGGSPLHF.